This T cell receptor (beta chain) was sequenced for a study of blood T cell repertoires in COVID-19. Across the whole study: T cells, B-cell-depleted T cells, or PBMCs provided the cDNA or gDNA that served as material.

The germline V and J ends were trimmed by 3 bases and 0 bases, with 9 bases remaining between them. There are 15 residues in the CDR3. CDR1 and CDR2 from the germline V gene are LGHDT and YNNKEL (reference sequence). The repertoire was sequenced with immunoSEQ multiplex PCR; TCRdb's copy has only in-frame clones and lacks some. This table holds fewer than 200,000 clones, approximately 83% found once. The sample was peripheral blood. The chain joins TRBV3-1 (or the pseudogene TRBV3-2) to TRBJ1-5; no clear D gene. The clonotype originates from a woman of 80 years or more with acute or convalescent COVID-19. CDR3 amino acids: CASSHSQDSNQPQHF. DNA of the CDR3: TGTGCCAGCAGCCACAGCCAGGATAGCAATCAGCCCCAGCATTTT.